The 30 T cell receptor beta chains given below trace back to one sample, sequenced in a study of vaccination and CD4 T cells after COVID-19. No antigens are known for them. The treatment: approximately 9-day PBMC culture with coronavirus spike peptide pools or control peptides (ViraFEST assay). Oncomine TCR Beta short-read sequencing was applied to DNA from cultured CD4+ T cells. One entry per CDR3 protein, called by TCRdb with MiXCR from the PCR reads. The sample lists 7,000 to 8,500 distinct CDR3 sequences, 60% seen once, with 32% in the top ten. Material for sequencing was CD4+ T cells from blood, cultured in vitro. These receptors were taken from a human donor who had recovered from COVID-19.

This chain connects TRBV20-1 to TRBJ2-3; D is uncertain. This CDR3 region has 13 residues. The germline V and J ends were trimmed by 3 bases and 0 bases, with 7 bases remaining between them. Germline assignment: CDR1 DFQATT and CDR2 SNEGSKA (reference sequence). This chain's CDR3 is CSASGYSTDTQYF. The DNA for the CDR3 is TGCAGTGCTAGCGGCTATAGCACAGATACGCAGTATTTT.

The chain joins TRBV6-1 to TRBJ1-2; D remains unclear. The CDR3 extends over 14 amino acids. The germline gives CDR1 MNHNS, CDR2 SASEGT. Trimming left V 7 bases short and J 3 bases short, with 15 bases between. The CDR3 region is CASIDVLPDYGYTF. CDR3 sequence (DNA): TGTGCCAGCATAGACGTCCTCCCGGACTATGGCTACACCTTC.

The DNA of the CDR3 is TGTGCCAGCCTTAGGGGGGGGGCCACAGATACGCAGTATTTT. This sequence encodes CASLRGGATDTQYF. The chain uses TRBV7-2 and TRBJ2-3, with a possible D match to TRBD2 (7 bases). V lost 8 bases, J lost 2 bases, and 14 bases lay in between. This CDR3 has 14 amino acids. CDR1 is SGHTA, CDR2 FQGNSA, per germline.

The chain has TRBV5-1 and TRBJ2-5; 8 bases match TRBD2. The CDR3 sequence is 13 residues long. Germline values: CDR1 SGHRS, CDR2 YFSETQ. Trimming cost V 0 bases and J 5 bases; bases outside gene matches: 0. The CDR3 protein is CASSLAGGETQYF. For the CDR3, the DNA is TGCGCCAGCAGCTTGGCGGGGGGGGAGACCCAGTACTTC.

This clonotype was picked up a small number of times. V and J are TRBV24-1 and TRBJ2-5; possible D gene TRBD1, 8 bases. This CDR3 has 18 amino acids. The V end was cut by 2 bases, the J end by 4 bases, with 22 bases between. Germline CDR1 reads KGHDR; CDR2 reads SFDVKD. The CDR3 nucleotides are TGTGCCACCAGTGATTGGGGGGGGACAGGTCAATCAGGAGAGACCCAGTACTTC. It specifies CATSDWGGTGQSGETQYF.

The chain joins TRBV6-1 to TRBJ1-2; D not resolved. Germline V gives CDR1 MNHNS, CDR2 SASEGT. The CDR3 is made up of 13 amino acids. V was cut by 11 bases and J by 4 bases, with 17 bases left in between. CDR3 in DNA: TGTGCCGCAGGAAGGGAAGAGGGCTATGGCTACACCTTC. Amino acids: CAAGREEGYGYTF.

The chain carries TRBV7-9 and TRBJ2-3, with D tentatively TRBD2 (6 bases). V gave up 1 base and J gave up 0 bases, with 17 bases separating them. This CDR3 comprises 18 residues. Germline CDR1 SEHNR, CDR2 FQNEAQ (reference sequence). In DNA, the CDR3 is TGTGCCAGCAGCTTAGGGGGTAGCGGAGGTTTTAGCACAGATACGCAGTATTTT. It yields the protein CASSLGGSGGFSTDTQYF.

The rearrangement links TRBV20-1 to TRBJ2-2, with TRBD2 identical over 8 bases. The CDR3 spans 13 residues. Germline V gene data show CDR1 as DFQATT and CDR2 as SNEGSKA (reference sequence). V lost 2 bases to trimming and J lost 5 bases; unmatched junction nucleotides: 1. CDR3 sequence reads: CSARRGGTGELFF. The CDR3 bases are TGCAGTGCTAGACGGGGGGGTACCGGGGAGCTGTTTTTT.

The J gene is TRBJ1-5, the V gene TRBV6-5; maybe TRBD1 (5 bases). Germline CDR1 reads MNHEY; CDR2 reads SVGAGI. CDR3 length equals 14 residues. Between the trimmed V and J ends, which lost 0 bases and 5 bases, there was a span of 8 bases. The CDR3 sequence: CASSYSGRDQPQHF. DNA of the CDR3: TGTGCCAGCAGTTACTCGGGGCGGGATCAGCCCCAGCATTTT.

The chain carries TRBV2 and TRBJ1-2, with TRBD1 identical over 11 bases. In germline, CDR1 is SNHLY, CDR2 FYNNEI. V trimming: 8 bases; J trimming: 4 bases; junction bases outside the gene matches: 18. The CDR3 covers 18 residues. The CDR3 DNA reads as TGTGCCAGCCGAGGGGATGGGACAGGGGGGCCCCATGGCTATGGCTACACCTTC. Translation gives CASRGDGTGGPHGYGYTF. Using reference TRBV2 and TRBJ1-2 for the parts outside the CDR3, the full variable domain is EPEVTQTPSHQVTQMGQEVILRCVPISNHLYFYWYRQILGQKVEFLVSFYNNEISEKSEIFDDQFSVERPDGSNFTLKIRSTKLEDSAMYFCASRGDGTGGPHGYGYTFGSGTRLTVV.

The V gene is TRBV7-3, the J gene TRBJ2-2; D is possibly TRBD1 (6 bases). V was trimmed by 7 bases and J by 5 bases, leaving 20 bases between them. CDR3 length: 16 residues. CDR1 is SGHTA and CDR2 is FQGTGA in the germline V gene. The CDR3 DNA reads as TGTGCCAGCACCGTGGGCCCAGGGGTTGGAACCGGGGAGCTGTTTTTT. Translating gives CASTVGPGVGTGELFF.

The gene calls are TRBV7-6 and TRBJ1-4; 7 positions agree with TRBD1. V dropped 4 bases and J dropped 7; count of bases not matched to a gene: 6. Germline-derived CDR1 and CDR2 are SGHVS and FNYEAQ. This CDR3 spans 14 amino acids. The CDR3 is CASSSLQGGEKLFF. CDR3 DNA: TGTGCCAGCAGCTCTCTCCAGGGGGGTGAAAAACTGTTTTTT.

The rearrangement joins TRBV12-1 to TRBJ2-4. TRBV12-1 is noted as a pseudogene. This CDR3 contains 10 residues. CDR3 in amino acids: CASIPDIQYF. The CDR3 DNA reads TGTGCCAGCATCCCAGACATTCAGTACTTC.

The chain joins TRBV5-4 to TRBJ2-3; 9 bases map to TRBD2. With V trimmed by 4 bases and J by 8 bases, 14 bases remained unmatched. The CDR3 spans 16 residues. Germline assignment: CDR1 SGHNT and CDR2 YYREEE (reference sequence). The DNA of the CDR3 is TGTGCCAGCAGCAAAATTAGCGGGAGTCCCGGAGGTACGCAGTATTTT. Protein sequence: CASSKISGSPGGTQYF.

This clonotype came up a few times. This chain joins TRBV20-1 and TRBJ1-1; D is undetermined. The ends were cut back, 5 bases at V and 1 base at J, with 8 bases in the middle. This CDR3 has 12 residues. Germline lookup yields CDR1 DFQATT and CDR2 SNEGSKA (reference sequence). The CDR3 loop is CSAWRTNTEAFF. The DNA for the CDR3 is TGCAGTGCTTGGCGGACGAACACTGAAGCTTTCTTT.

The chain couples TRBV25-1 to TRBJ2-3, with TRBD1 as a possible D gene (6 bases). The V gene's germline CDR1 is MGHDK and CDR2 SYGVNS. The CDR3 contains 16 residues. The V and J ends lost 3 bases and 2 bases respectively, with 15 bases between them. DNA of the CDR3: TGTGCCAGCAGTGATCATCTTAGGACAGCCACAGATACGCAGTATTTT. Protein product: CASSDHLRTATDTQYF.

This chain joins TRBV4-3 and TRBJ2-5; TRBD1 agrees at 7 bases. The CDR3 length is 17 residues. The V and J ends lost 2 bases and 3 bases, in that order; junction bases with no gene match: 12. Germline CDR1 reads LGHNA; CDR2 reads YSLEER. The CDR3 DNA reads as TGCGCCAGCAGCCAAATCTCCGCCGGGACAGAAAAAGAGACCCAGTACTTC. It translates to CASSQISAGTEKETQYF.

This clonotype has a single count. The genes are TRBV5-8 and TRBJ2-3; 8 positions agree with TRBD1. Germline V lookup: CDR1 SGHTS, CDR2 YDEGEE. There are 14 residues in the CDR3. V lost 5 bases, J lost 3 bases, and 5 bases stayed unmatched. The CDR3 nucleotides read TGTGCCAGCAGAAGTAGACAGGGGACAGATACGCAGTATTTT. It specifies CASRSRQGTDTQYF.

This chain connects TRBV20-1 to TRBJ2-7; the D gene is possibly TRBD2 (5 bases). The V end was cut by 3 bases, the J end by 0 bases, with 12 bases between. Germline V lookup: CDR1 DFQATT, CDR2 SNEGSKA (reference sequence). This CDR3 spans 14 amino acids. For the CDR3, the DNA is TGCAGTGCTAGCGGAGCGGTAAGCTCCTACGAGCAGTACTTC. Protein: CSASGAVSSYEQYF.

This clonotype was recorded a few times. The chain recombines TRBV10-3 with TRBJ2-7, with no clear D. The CDR3 has 14 residues. Trimming stripped 1 base from V and 4 bases from J, with 11 bases between. Germline V CDR1 and CDR2: ENHRY, SYGVKD. The CDR3 coding sequence is TGTGCCATCAGTGAGTTGGGTGTTGGGTACGAGCAGTACTTC. It encodes CAISELGVGYEQYF.

The V call is TRBV7-9, the J call TRBJ1-1; D is undetermined. The CDR3 loop spans 13 amino acids. Per the germline V gene, CDR1 is SEHNR and CDR2 is FQNEAQ (reference sequence). Trimming took off 2 bases at V and 3 bases at J, with 7 bases between the two ends. DNA for the CDR3: TGTGCCAGCAGCTTATACTTTGACACTGAAGCTTTCTTT. This encodes CASSLYFDTEAFF. Filled out from reference TRBV7-9 and TRBJ1-1, the complete variable domain reads DTGVSQNPRHKITKRGQNVTFRCDPISEHNRLYWYRQTLGQGPEFLTYFQNEAQLEKSRLLSDRFSAERPKGSFSTLEIQRTEQGDSAMYLCASSLYFDTEAFFGQGTRLTVV.

The genes are TRBV6-1 and TRBJ2-5, with D tentatively TRBD2 (7 bases). The germline V and J ends were trimmed by 10 bases and 6 bases, with 21 bases remaining between them. The CDR3 runs to 14 residues. The germline CDR1 and CDR2 sequences are MNHNS and SASEGT. The CDR3 region has the DNA TGTGCCACAAATTGGGCGCGCGGGGGCCAGACCCAGTACTTC. This encodes CATNWARGGQTQYF.

The V gene is TRBV25-1, the J gene TRBJ2-7; TRBD2 matches 13 bases. This CDR3 has 16 residues. Trimming took 7 bases from V and 4 from J; bases not matched to a gene: 10. Per the germline V gene, CDR1 is MGHDK and CDR2 is SYGVNS. The CDR3 protein is CASTSSGLAGVYEQYF. The CDR3 bases are TGTGCCAGCACCTCATCCGGACTAGCGGGGGTTTACGAGCAGTACTTC.

This chain joins TRBV6-5 and TRBJ1-2; D unresolved. This CDR3 region has 15 residues. V lost 0 bases and J 3 bases, leaving 11 bases between the germline ends. Per the germline V gene, CDR1 is MNHEY and CDR2 is SVGAGI. DNA for the CDR3: TGTGCCAGCAGTTACTCGATACCCCAATACTATGGCTACACCTTC. Encoded protein: CASSYSIPQYYGYTF.

The count of this clonotype is one. The chain uses TRBV6-4 and TRBJ2-1; possible D gene TRBD2, 6 bases. The CDR3 is 15 residues long. Per germline, CDR1 MRHNA and CDR2 SNTAGT. Trimming cost V 0 bases and J 0 bases, with 6 bases left between them. The CDR3 sequence is CASSDSSGSYNEQFF. Here the CDR3 DNA reads TGTGCCAGCAGTGACTCTAGCGGCTCCTACAATGAGCAGTTCTTC.

In this sample, this clonotype turned up once. This chain joins TRBV7-2 and TRBJ2-7; D is unclear. With 2 bases removed from V and 3 bases from J, the gap between germline ends came to 2 bases. The CDR3 covers 11 residues. Germline V gives CDR1 SGHTA, CDR2 FQGNSA. In nucleotides, the CDR3 is TGTGCCAGCAGCTTAAACTACGAGCAGTACTTC. Its translation: CASSLNYEQYF.

This clonotype is termed large. The chain has TRBV6-1 and TRBJ2-5, with 12 bases matching TRBD2. V was pared by 6 bases and J by 4 bases, with 6 bases of the junction left unmatched. From germline, CDR1 is MNHNS and CDR2 SASEGT. The CDR3 has 15 residues. In nucleotides, the CDR3 is TGTGCCAGCAGCCCTCCACTAGCGGGAGGAGAGACCCAGTACTTC. It codes for CASSPPLAGGETQYF.

A note on this clonotype: One junction end disagrees with the germline gene, perhaps due to a read error. The J gene is TRBJ1-4, the V gene TRBV6-1; no clear D. The CDR3 totals 13 residues. CDR1 MNHNS and CDR2 SASEGT come from the germline V gene. The CDR3 DNA is TGTACCAGCAGCTCCCTCTTCGGTGAAAAACTGTTTTTT. Amino acids: CTSSSLFGEKLFF.

The V gene is TRBV24-1, the J gene TRBJ2-4; D is ambiguous. This CDR3 is built from 16 residues. CDR1 is KGHDR, CDR2 SFDVKD, per germline. Trimming took 1 base from V and 0 from J, leaving 9 bases between them. The CDR3 region has the DNA TGTGCCACCAGTGATTTAGGCACTTTAGCCAAAAACATTCAGTACTTC. Amino acids: CATSDLGTLAKNIQYF.

This clonotype was counted between two and nine times. CDR3 in DNA: TGTGCCACCAGTGACCTCGGACTAGCGGTAACCGAGCAGTTCTTC. Its translation: CATSDLGLAVTEQFF. The rearrangement joins TRBV24-1 to TRBJ2-1; 10 bases fit TRBD2. This CDR3 comprises 15 residues. V lost 4 bases to trimming and J lost 10 bases; unmatched junction nucleotides: 9. Per the germline V gene, CDR1 is KGHDR and CDR2 is SFDVKD.